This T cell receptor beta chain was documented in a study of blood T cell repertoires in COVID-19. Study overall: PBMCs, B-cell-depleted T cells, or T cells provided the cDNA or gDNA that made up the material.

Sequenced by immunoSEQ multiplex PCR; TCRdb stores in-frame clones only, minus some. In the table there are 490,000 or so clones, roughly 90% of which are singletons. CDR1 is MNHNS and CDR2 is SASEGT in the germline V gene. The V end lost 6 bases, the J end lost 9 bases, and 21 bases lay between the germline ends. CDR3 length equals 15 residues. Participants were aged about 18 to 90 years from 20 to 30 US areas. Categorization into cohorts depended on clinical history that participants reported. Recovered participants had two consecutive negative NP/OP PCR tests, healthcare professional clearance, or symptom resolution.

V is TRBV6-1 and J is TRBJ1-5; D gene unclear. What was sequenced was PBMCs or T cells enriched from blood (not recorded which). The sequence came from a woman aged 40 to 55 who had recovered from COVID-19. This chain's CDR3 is CASSRTDSGSGPQHF. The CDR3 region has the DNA TGTGCCAGCAGCCGGACGGACTCGGGAAGTGGGCCCCAGCATTTT.